This T cell receptor (beta chain) was documented in a study of blood T cell repertoires in COVID-19 (dated by TCRdb to 2020 to 2022). In terms of the full investigation: Samples from collaborators originated in the United States, Italy and Spain and spanned both the acute and convalescent phases of COVID-19. The material from the prospective study consisted of cDNA or gDNA derived from T cells, B-cell-depleted T cells, or PBMCs. A de-identified subject ID, COVID-19 status, age in years and sex were almost always included in the sample metadata. Where available, HLA class I and class II types were obtained from metadata supplied by the sample provider rather than from assay-based typing. Subjects who had been exposed to COVID-19, were actively infected with it, or had recovered from it provided the deeply sampled blood TCRbeta repertoires that made up the dataset. The samples were drawn from the first 160 participants of the ongoing ImmuneRACE study and from roughly 1,300 subjects provided by 6 global collaborators. The repertoires were made available in a free public database intended to serve as a resource for research on the immune response to SARS-CoV-2.

The immunoSEQ Assay, a bias-controlled multiplex PCR, was used to amplify TCRbeta CDR3 regions from genomic DNA. The study's own analysis went as follows. The number of nucleated cells in each sample was estimated by amplification of reference gene primers within the assay. To quantify the absolute abundance of each unique TCRbeta CDR3 rearrangement, sequence reads were collapsed and filtered. For each sample, productive Simpson clonality was calculated as the square root of Simpson's diversity index over productive rearrangements. TCRdb retrieved this table from immuneACCESS and kept in-frame rearrangements only. Not all clones are present; in checked studies, unresolved V genes account for under half, and no reason is known for the remainder. The DNA was the basis for D and trimming; V, J and clone size are from that table. The sample profile shows 170,000 or so clones; 75% to 85% of them were found once. 1.5% of the sample is taken by the ten largest.

Of note for this clone: Its antigen target is currently unknown. No base-level quality is on record; no much larger clone is a single base apart.

What the work shows at the level of the full study, not this receptor alone: Clinical and demographic metadata were provided uncurated, with the amount varying by source and participant.

Whole blood was collected in K2EDTA tubes by collaborating institutions according to the institutions' own protocols. For TCRbeta analysis, collaborator samples were shipped as frozen whole blood, as isolated PBMCs, or as DNA extracted from either sample type. V is reduced by 0 bases and J by 5 bases, leaving a spacing of 10 bases between them. The germline V gene yields KGHSH for CDR1 and LQKENI for CDR2. From the cysteine up to the phenylalanine, the CDR3 has a length of 14 residues. Only CDR3 DNA is held: 42 bases, read in frame from base 1. The sequencing input was peripheral blood. The receptor was derived from a human donor in a cohort sampled during active COVID-19. The chain is assembled from TRBV18 and TRBJ2-5, and TRBD1 may be the D gene, going by 6 matching bases. The CDR3 is CASSPPTGWETQYF. The sequence in DNA is TGTGCCAGCTCACCACCTACAGGGTGGGAGACCCAGTACTTC. When the CDR3 is completed using the reference TRBV18 and TRBJ2-5 genes on either side, the full variable domain is NAGVMQNPRHLVRRRGQEARLRCSPMKGHSHVYWYRQLPEEGLKFMVYLQKENIIDESGMPKERFSAEFPKEGPSILRIQQVVRGDSAAYFCASSPPTGWETQYFGPGTRLLVL.